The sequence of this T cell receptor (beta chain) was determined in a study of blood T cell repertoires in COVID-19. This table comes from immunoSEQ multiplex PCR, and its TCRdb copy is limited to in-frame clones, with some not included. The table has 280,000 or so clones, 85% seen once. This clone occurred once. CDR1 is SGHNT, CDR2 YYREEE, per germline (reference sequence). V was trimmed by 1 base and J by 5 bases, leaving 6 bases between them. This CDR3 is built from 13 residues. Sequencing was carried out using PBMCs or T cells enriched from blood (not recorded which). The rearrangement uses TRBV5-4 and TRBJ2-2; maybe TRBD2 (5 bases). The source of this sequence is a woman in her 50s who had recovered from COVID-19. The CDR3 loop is CASSLTRTGELFF. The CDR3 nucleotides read TGTGCCAGCAGCTTGACTAGGACCGGGGAGCTGTTTTTT.